These 13 T cell receptor beta chains were all obtained from the same sample, sequenced in a study of T cells in Graves' hyperthyroidism and ophthalmopathy. The investigators amplified TCR beta CDR3 regions from RNA transcripts. The TCR CDR3 first-round RT-PCR relied on the HTBI primer set. TCRdb re-called the multiplex PCR reads through MiXCR, storing one row per CDR3 protein. The profile shows roughly 510,000 distinct CDR3 sequences, around 20% of them singletons. The sequenced sample consisted of blood. Receptor source: a man between 18 and 35 years old with Graves' hyperthyroidism.

As concerns this clonotype: A much larger clone lies a single base off, so this may be a read error. This chain connects TRBV11-2 to TRBJ2-5, with D possibly TRBD2 on 5 matching bases. The CDR3 has 15 amino acids. Per the germline V gene, CDR1 is SGHAT and CDR2 is FQNNGV. The CDR3 spells CASSPPTSGVETKYF. In DNA form, the CDR3 reads TGTGCCAGCAGCCCACCTACGTCCGGGGTAGAGACCAAGTACTTC. Drawing the rest from reference TRBV11-2 and TRBJ2-5, the complete variable domain is EAGVAQSPRYKIIEKRQSVAFWCNPISGHATLYWYQQILGQGPKLLIQFQNNGVVDDSQLPKDRFSAERLKGVDSTLKIQPAKLEDSAVYLCASSPPTSGVETKYFGPGTRLLVL.

This clonotype was observed many times. The chain links TRBV12-3 or TRBV12-4 to TRBJ1-3; no clear D. V was shortened by 3 bases and J by 2 bases, with 8 bases between the two germline ends. The CDR3 extends over 14 amino acids. CDR3 coding DNA: TGTGCCAGCAGTTTGGGATTAGCTGGAAACACCATATATTTT. This gives the protein CASSLGLAGNTIYF.

The chain is built from TRBV20-1 and TRBJ1-2; possibly TRBD1 for D (6 bases). The CDR3 contains 14 residues. Germline-derived CDR1 and CDR2 are DFQATT and SNEGSKA (reference sequence). V was clipped by 3 bases and J by 3 bases, with 14 bases between them. CDR3 bases: TGCAGTGCTAGGATAGGGGGAACCCACTATGGCTACACCTTC. Translated: CSARIGGTHYGYTF.

This clonotype was seen repeatedly, ten times or more. The V call is TRBV15, the J call TRBJ1-1, with D tentatively TRBD1 (5 bases). CDR1 is LNHNV and CDR2 is YYDKDF in the germline V gene (reference sequence). This CDR3 region has 13 residues. V was clipped by 4 bases and J by 7 bases, with 13 bases between them. The CDR3 coding sequence is TGTGCCACCAGCATGGTCCGAAGGGGTGAAGCTTTCTTT. Protein product: CATSMVRRGEAFF.

The chain uses TRBV2 and TRBJ2-5, with D tentatively TRBD1 (5 bases). V was pared by 2 bases and J by 4 bases, with 11 bases between. This CDR3 is 14 amino acids long. Germline assignment: CDR1 SNHLY and CDR2 FYNNEI. The CDR3 DNA reads TGTGCCAGCAGTGAAATCGCAGGGCTAGAGACCCAGTACTTC. Translated, it gives CASSEIAGLETQYF.

Here the CDR3 reads CSARESGIFAGVQYF. CDR3 coding DNA: TGCAGTGCTAGAGAGAGCGGCATCTTCGCTGGTGTCCAGTACTTC. The chain uses TRBV20-1 and TRBJ2-5, with D possibly TRBD2 on 5 matching bases. The germline V and J ends were trimmed by 0 bases and 10 bases, with 21 bases remaining between them. CDR1 and CDR2 from the germline V gene are DFQATT and SNEGSKA (reference sequence). The CDR3 runs to 15 residues.

This clonotype was seen repeatedly, ten times or more. The rearrangement joins TRBV5-1 to TRBJ2-7, with D possibly being TRBD1 (6 bases). CDR3 length: 13 residues. Per the germline V gene, CDR1 is SGHRS and CDR2 is YFSETQ. V shed 7 bases and J shed 3 bases, with 14 bases lying between them. CDR3 sequence reads: CASATGTYYEQYF. The CDR3 bases are TGCGCCAGCGCAACCGGGACATACTACGAGCAGTACTTC.

For the CDR3, the DNA is TGCGCCAGCAGCGGCTGGACAGGGCGCTATGGCTACACCTTC. Protein sequence: CASSGWTGRYGYTF. V and J are TRBV5-1 and TRBJ1-2; 8 bases map to TRBD1. The CDR3 extends over 14 amino acids. Losses at the gene ends were 4 bases for V and 4 bases for J; bases not matched to a gene: 6. CDR1 and CDR2 from the germline V gene are SGHRS and YFSETQ. Using reference TRBV5-1 and TRBJ1-2 for the parts outside the CDR3, the full variable domain is KAGVTQTPRYLIKTRGQQVTLSCSPISGHRSVSWYQQTPGQGLQFLFEYFSETQRNKGNFPGRFSGRQFSNSRSEMNVSTLELGDSALYLCASSGWTGRYGYTFGSGTRLTVV.

The sample holds many counts of this clonotype. The chain uses TRBV28 and TRBJ1-1; no reliable D call. Germline V lookup: CDR1 MDHEN, CDR2 SYDVKM. V was cut by 6 bases and J by 0 bases, with 17 bases left in between. The CDR3 extends over 16 amino acids. The CDR3 region has the DNA TGTGCCAGCAGACCCTCTTTATGGGTAATGAACACTGAAGCTTTCTTT. It translates to CASRPSLWVMNTEAFF.

This rearrangement joins TRBV19 to TRBJ1-1; perhaps TRBD1 as D (5 bases). Trimming cost V 4 bases and J 1 base, with 10 bases left between them. Looked up from germline, CDR1 is LNHDA and CDR2 is SQIVND (reference sequence). This CDR3 contains 14 residues. The CDR3 DNA sequence: TGTGCCAGTAGTAGACAGACGCAGAACACTGAAGCTTTCTTT. Its translation: CASSRQTQNTEAFF.

The V call is TRBV6-1, the J call TRBJ2-7, with a tentative D call TRBD1 (6 bases). CDR3 size: 13 residues. Trimming removed 5 bases from V and 6 bases from J, with 14 bases in between. Germline-derived CDR1 and CDR2 are MNHNS and SASEGT. The CDR3 protein is CASSTGIRREQYF. The CDR3 DNA sequence: TGTGCCAGCAGTACAGGGATTCGACGCGAGCAGTACTTC.

This clonotype was found many times. The chain joins TRBV11-2 to TRBJ2-7; TRBD1 matches 7 bases. After removal of 5 bases from V and 1 base from J, the junction contained 5 bases not matched to a gene. This CDR3 spans 14 amino acids. Germline CDR1 is SGHAT and CDR2 is FQNNGV. The CDR3 reads CASSPTGPSYEQYF. CDR3 coding DNA: TGTGCCAGCAGCCCGACAGGGCCATCCTACGAGCAGTACTTC.

This clonotype was detected ten times or more. J is TRBJ2-2 and V is TRBV4-1; 9 bases agree with TRBD1. V shed 0 bases and J 6 bases; nucleotides not matched to a gene: 5. This CDR3 is built from 16 residues. Germline V gene lookup returns CDR1 MGHRA and CDR2 YSYEKL. The CDR3 bases are TGCGCCAGCAGCCAAGAAGGGACAGGGACGGCCGGGGAGCTGTTTTTT. Residues: CASSQEGTGTAGELFF.